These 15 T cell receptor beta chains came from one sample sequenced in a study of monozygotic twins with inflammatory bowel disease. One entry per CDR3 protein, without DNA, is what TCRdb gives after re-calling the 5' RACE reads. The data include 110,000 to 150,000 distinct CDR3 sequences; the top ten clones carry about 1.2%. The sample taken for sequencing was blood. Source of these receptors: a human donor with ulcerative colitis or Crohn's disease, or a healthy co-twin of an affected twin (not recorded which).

CDR3 region: CASSIGAEQFF. The V gene is TRBV19, the J gene TRBJ2-1; no DNA is available, so the TRBD2 call from TCRdb remains unchecked. CDR3 length: 11 amino acids. Germline V CDR1 and CDR2: LNHDA, SQIVND (reference sequence). The variable domain in full, completed from reference TRBV19 and TRBJ2-1, reads DGGITQSPKYLFRKEGQNVTLSCEQNLNHDAMYWYRQDPGQGLRLIYYSQIVNDFQKGDIAEGYSVSREKKESFPLTVTSAQKNPTAFYLCASSIGAEQFFGPGTRLTVL.

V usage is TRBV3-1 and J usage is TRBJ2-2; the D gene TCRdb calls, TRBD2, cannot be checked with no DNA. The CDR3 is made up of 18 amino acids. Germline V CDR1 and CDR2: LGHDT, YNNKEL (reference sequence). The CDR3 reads CASSHSGTSGMGTGELFF.

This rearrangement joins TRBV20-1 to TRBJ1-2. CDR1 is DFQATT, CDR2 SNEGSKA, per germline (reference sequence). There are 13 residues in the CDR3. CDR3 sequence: CSAKSYFGYGYTF.

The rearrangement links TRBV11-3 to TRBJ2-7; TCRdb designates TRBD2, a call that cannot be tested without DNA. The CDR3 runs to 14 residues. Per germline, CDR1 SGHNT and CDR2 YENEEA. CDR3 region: CASSGITGDYEQYF. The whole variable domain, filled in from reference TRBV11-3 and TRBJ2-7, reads EAGVVQSPRYKIIEKKQPVAFWCNPISGHNTLYWYLQNLGQGPELLIRYENEEAVDDSQLPKDRFSAERLKGVDSTLKIQPAELGDSAVYLCASSGITGDYEQYFGPGTRLTVT.

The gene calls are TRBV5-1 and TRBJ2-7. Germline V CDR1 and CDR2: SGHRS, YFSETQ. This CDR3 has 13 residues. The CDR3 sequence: CASSLDRAYEQYF.

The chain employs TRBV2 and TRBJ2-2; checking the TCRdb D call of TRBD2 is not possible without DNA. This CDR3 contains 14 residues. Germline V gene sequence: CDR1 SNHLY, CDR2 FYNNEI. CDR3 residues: CASTDREVAGELFF.

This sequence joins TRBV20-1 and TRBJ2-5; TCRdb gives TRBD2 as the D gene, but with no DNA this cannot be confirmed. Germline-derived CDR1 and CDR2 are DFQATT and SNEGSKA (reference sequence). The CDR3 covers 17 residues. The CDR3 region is CSATGTSGRAPTETQYF.

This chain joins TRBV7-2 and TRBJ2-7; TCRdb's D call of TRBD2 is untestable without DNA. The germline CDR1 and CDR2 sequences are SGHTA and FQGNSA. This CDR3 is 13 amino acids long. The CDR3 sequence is CASSSGLLYEQYF.

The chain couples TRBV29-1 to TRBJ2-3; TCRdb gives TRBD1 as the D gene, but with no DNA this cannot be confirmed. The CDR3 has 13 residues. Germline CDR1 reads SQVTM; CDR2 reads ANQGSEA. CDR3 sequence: CSVDGQGTDTQYF.

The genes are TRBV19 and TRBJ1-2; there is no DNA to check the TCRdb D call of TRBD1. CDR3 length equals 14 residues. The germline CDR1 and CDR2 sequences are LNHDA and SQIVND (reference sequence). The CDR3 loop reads CASSLRDGPYGYTF. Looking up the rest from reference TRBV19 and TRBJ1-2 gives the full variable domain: DGGITQSPKYLFRKEGQNVTLSCEQNLNHDAMYWYRQDPGQGLRLIYYSQIVNDFQKGDIAEGYSVSREKKESFPLTVTSAQKNPTAFYLCASSLRDGPYGYTFGSGTRLTVV.

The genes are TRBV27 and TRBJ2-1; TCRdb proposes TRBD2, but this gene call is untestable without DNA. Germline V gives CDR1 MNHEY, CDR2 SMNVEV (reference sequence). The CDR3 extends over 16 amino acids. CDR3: CASSSLAGVGNNEQFF.

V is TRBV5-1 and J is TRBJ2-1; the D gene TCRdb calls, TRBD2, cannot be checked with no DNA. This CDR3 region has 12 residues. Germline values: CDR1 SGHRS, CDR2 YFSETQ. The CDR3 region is CASSLGRESLFF.

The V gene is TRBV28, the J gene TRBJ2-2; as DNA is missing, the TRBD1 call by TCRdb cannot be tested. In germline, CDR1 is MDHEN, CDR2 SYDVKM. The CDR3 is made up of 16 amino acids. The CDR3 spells CASRPPGQQNTGELFF.

The CDR3 here is CASRLQTGQSDTQYF. J is TRBJ2-3 and V is TRBV3-1; TCRdb gives TRBD1 as the D gene, but with no DNA this cannot be confirmed. The germline V gene encodes CDR1 LGHDT and CDR2 YNNKEL (reference sequence). The CDR3 extends over 15 amino acids.

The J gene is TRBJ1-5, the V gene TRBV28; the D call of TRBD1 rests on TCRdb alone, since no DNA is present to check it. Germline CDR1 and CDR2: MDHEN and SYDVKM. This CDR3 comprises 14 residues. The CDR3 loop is CASHRDQEYQPQHF.